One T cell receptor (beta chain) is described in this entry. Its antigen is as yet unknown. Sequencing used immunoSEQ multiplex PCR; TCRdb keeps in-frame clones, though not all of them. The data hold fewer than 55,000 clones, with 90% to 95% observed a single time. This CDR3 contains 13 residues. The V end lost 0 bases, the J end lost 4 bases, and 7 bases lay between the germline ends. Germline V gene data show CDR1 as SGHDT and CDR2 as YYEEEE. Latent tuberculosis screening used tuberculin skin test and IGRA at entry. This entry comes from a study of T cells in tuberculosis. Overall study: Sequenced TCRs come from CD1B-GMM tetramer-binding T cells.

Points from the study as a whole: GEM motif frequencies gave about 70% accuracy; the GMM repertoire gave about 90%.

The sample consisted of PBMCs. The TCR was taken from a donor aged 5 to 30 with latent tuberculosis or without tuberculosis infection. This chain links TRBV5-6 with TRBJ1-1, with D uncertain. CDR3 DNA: TGTGCCAGCAGCTTGGTCGGTCCCACTGAAGCTTTCTTT. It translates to CASSLVGPTEAFF.